The 24 T cell receptor beta chains reported below all come from one sample, sequenced in a study of cytomegalovirus exposure and HLA in healthy donors. The assay was immunoSEQ multiplex PCR, and TCRdb's table has in-frame clones only and misses some. This table holds about 360,000 clones, around 86% found once. The sequenced material came from PBMCs. The receptor source for this set is a woman aged 18-30 years in good health and CMV-seronegative.

The count of this clone is one. CDR3 amino acids: CASSVGGDRGREKLFF. The CDR3 DNA follows: TGTGCCAGCAGCGTAGGTGGGGACAGGGGAAGAGAAAAACTGTTTTTT. The V call is TRBV5-5, the J call TRBJ1-4, with TRBD1 matching 10 bases. CDR3 size: 16 residues. Germline V gene data show CDR1 as SGHKS and CDR2 as YYEKEE (reference sequence). V shed 4 bases and J 8 bases; nucleotides not matched to a gene: 11.

The chain employs TRBV6-1 and TRBJ1-1; no clear D gene. Germline CDR1 reads MNHNS; CDR2 reads SASEGT. This CDR3 region has 13 residues. Trimming shortened V by 3 bases and J by 0 bases, and 5 bases separated the two germline ends. The CDR3 here is CASSEGVNTEAFF. DNA for the CDR3: TGTGCCAGCAGTGAGGGCGTGAACACTGAAGCTTTCTTT.

This chain uses TRBV4-1 with TRBJ2-1, with D maybe TRBD2 (6 bases). V lost 4 bases, J lost 5 bases, and 15 bases lay in between. Germline V gene lookup returns CDR1 MGHRA and CDR2 YSYEKL. This CDR3 comprises 15 residues. CDR3 nucleotides: TGCGCCAGCAGCCCCCTGAGCGGGCCCAACAATGAGCAGTTCTTC. Its protein product is CASSPLSGPNNEQFF.

CDR3 residues: CASSSPHSGGNHEQFF. The CDR3 coding sequence is TGTGCCAGCAGCTCCCCCCATAGCGGGGGGAATCATGAGCAGTTCTTC. The gene calls are TRBV5-6 and TRBJ2-1; 10 bases map to TRBD2. V lost 3 bases, J lost 8 bases, and 11 bases stayed unmatched. The CDR3 extends over 16 amino acids. Germline V gene lookup returns CDR1 SGHDT and CDR2 YYEEEE.

The CDR3 sequence: CASSPSFSTGELFF. DNA of the CDR3: TGTGCCAGCAGCCCTAGTTTCAGCACCGGGGAGCTGTTTTTT. This chain uses TRBV11-2 with TRBJ2-2; D not certain. This CDR3 has 14 amino acids. V was shortened by 5 bases and J by 4 bases, with 11 bases between the two germline ends. Germline CDR1 and CDR2: SGHAT and FQNNGV.

For this clone: This specimen includes other DNA sequences encoding the same CDR3. The rearrangement uses TRBV9 and TRBJ2-7, with 10 positions matching TRBD1. V was pared by 3 bases and J by 4 bases, with 7 bases of the junction left unmatched. The CDR3 has 15 residues. CDR1 is SGDLS, CDR2 YYNGEE, per germline. CDR3 bases: TGTGCCAGCAGCGCATCCGGGACAGGGGATTACGAGCAGTACTTC. Its translation is CASSASGTGDYEQYF.

This chain joins TRBV25-1 and TRBJ1-4; a weak D match, TRBD1 (6 bases). The germline V gene has CDR1 MGHDK and CDR2 SYGVNS. The V end was cut by 3 bases, the J end by 3 bases, with 11 bases between. The CDR3 has 15 amino acids. The CDR3 nucleotides are TGTGCCAGCAGTGATCCCGGGACACCTAATGAAAAACTGTTTTTT. This sequence encodes CASSDPGTPNEKLFF.

The chain links TRBV18 to TRBJ1-2, with D unresolved. V lost 2 bases and J lost 4, with 14 bases in between. CDR3 size: 15 residues. Germline values: CDR1 KGHSH, CDR2 LQKENI. The DNA of the CDR3 is TGTGCCAGCTCACCAGGGTTTATCGCAGGCTATGGCTACACCTTC. Protein product: CASSPGFIAGYGYTF.

The gene calls are TRBV9 and TRBJ2-1, with 10 bases fitting TRBD2. Germline V gene data show CDR1 as SGDLS and CDR2 as YYNGEE. CDR3 length equals 16 residues. V gave up 4 bases and J gave up 2 bases; unmatched junction bases: 6. CDR3 sequence (DNA): TGTGCCAGCAGCCCCCCAGCGGGGGGGCCCTACAATGAGCAGTTCTTC. Translated: CASSPPAGGPYNEQFF. The full variable domain, with the rest looked up from reference TRBV9 and TRBJ2-1, is DSGVTQTPKHLITATGQRVTLRCSPRSGDLSVYWYQQSLDQGLQFLIQYYNGEERAKGNILERFSAQQFPDLHSELNLSSLELGDSALYFCASSPPAGGPYNEQFFGPGTRLTVL.

This clone has just a few counts. V and J are TRBV2 and TRBJ1-2; possibly TRBD1 for D (5 bases). Germline-derived CDR1 and CDR2 are SNHLY and FYNNEI. There are 12 residues in the CDR3. The V gene lost 5 bases and the J gene lost 6 bases, with 10 bases spanning the gap. The CDR3 coding sequence is TGTGCCAGCAGTCCACGACAGAATGGCTACACCTTC. Protein: CASSPRQNGYTF.

This chain connects TRBV9 to TRBJ2-2, with D maybe TRBD2 (5 bases). The CDR3 spans 14 residues. CDR1 and CDR2 (germline): SGDLS, YYNGEE. Trimming left V 7 bases short and J 1 base short, with 11 bases between. The CDR3 here is CASRGLLNTGELFF. The CDR3 bases are TGTGCCAGCCGAGGACTGTTGAACACCGGGGAGCTGTTTTTT.

The chain uses TRBV4-2 and TRBJ1-3; a weak D match, TRBD1 (5 bases). Germline CDR1 LGHNA, CDR2 YNFKEQ. The V end lost 8 bases, the J end lost 4 bases, and 21 bases lay between the germline ends. The CDR3 is 16 amino acids. In DNA form, the CDR3 reads TGTGCCAGCGGAACCTTCGGGGACTTAGGAGGAAACACCATATATTTT. This gives the protein CASGTFGDLGGNTIYF.

The rearrangement links TRBV10-2 to TRBJ2-7, with 11 bases that match TRBD1. V gave up 2 bases and J gave up 2 bases; unmatched junction bases: 14. The CDR3 covers 19 residues. Germline V lookup: CDR1 WSHSY, CDR2 SAAADI. The CDR3 sequence: CASSERPDRGRGKAYEQYF. CDR3 coding DNA: TGCGCCAGCAGTGAGCGCCCGGACAGGGGGCGGGGTAAGGCCTACGAGCAGTACTTC.

The chain uses TRBV27 and TRBJ2-7; 7 positions match TRBD2. Germline V gene data show CDR1 as MNHEY and CDR2 as SMNVEV (reference sequence). The CDR3 extends over 14 amino acids. V lost 6 bases and J lost 3; bases outside the gene matches: 8. DNA for the CDR3: TGTGCCAGCAGAGGGCGGGGGTCGAACTACGAGCAGTACTTC. It encodes CASRGRGSNYEQYF.

The genes are TRBV27 and TRBJ2-2; 7 positions match TRBD1. The CDR3 extends over 15 amino acids. Germline values: CDR1 MNHEY, CDR2 SMNVEV (reference sequence). V shed 5 bases, J shed 1 base, and the junction held 4 bases outside the gene matches. The CDR3 reads CASSLRTGNTGELFF. The CDR3 nucleotides are TGTGCCAGCAGTCTGCGGACAGGGAACACCGGGGAGCTGTTTTTT.

V is TRBV27 and J is TRBJ2-5, with a possible D match to TRBD2 (5 bases). Trimming took off 6 bases at V and 5 bases at J, with 7 bases between the two ends. CDR3 size: 11 residues. The germline gives CDR1 MNHEY, CDR2 SMNVEV (reference sequence). The DNA for the CDR3 is TGTGCCAGCAGCCGAGGGGAGACCCAGTACTTC. It codes for CASSRGETQYF.

The chain is built from TRBV5-5 and TRBJ2-7; a possible D gene is TRBD1 (5 bases). The germline V gene encodes CDR1 SGHKS and CDR2 YYEKEE (reference sequence). This CDR3 has 14 amino acids. V was pared by 3 bases and J by 2 bases, with 12 bases between. CDR3 loop: CASSSYLGPYEQYF. The CDR3 nucleotides are TGTGCCAGCAGCTCCTACCTGGGGCCCTACGAGCAGTACTTC.

The rearrangement uses TRBV19 and TRBJ2-2; 8 nucleotides match TRBD2. Trimming took 3 bases from V and 5 from J; bases not matched to a gene: 5. CDR1 and CDR2 (germline): LNHDA, SQIVND (reference sequence). The CDR3 is 15 residues long. In DNA form, the CDR3 reads TGTGCCAGTAGTATCGGGCCTAGCGGGACCGGGGAGCTGTTTTTT. Translation: CASSIGPSGTGELFF.

About this clone itself: This sample also contains other DNA sequences that code for the same CDR3. The V gene is TRBV6-5, the J gene TRBJ2-3; D is unresolved. Deletions cut 6 bases from V and 0 bases from J, with 4 bases between. Germline V gene lookup returns CDR1 MNHEY and CDR2 SVGAGI. This CDR3 comprises 12 residues. The CDR3 nucleotides are TGTGCCAGCAGGAGTAGCACAGATACGCAGTATTTT. Residues: CASRSSTDTQYF.

The V and J genes are TRBV19 and TRBJ2-4; 9 nucleotides line up with TRBD1. Germline trimming cut 3 bases from V and 8 bases from J; bases unmatched to any gene: 8. Germline V gene sequence: CDR1 LNHDA, CDR2 SQIVND (reference sequence). This CDR3 is built from 15 residues. The CDR3 reads CASSIAGTGRHIQYF. The CDR3 nucleotides read TGTGCCAGTAGTATCGCCGGGACAGGGAGGCACATTCAGTACTTC.

This clone was counted a few times. This rearrangement joins TRBV18 to TRBJ1-2; 7 bases fit TRBD1. Losses at the gene ends were 3 bases for V and 0 bases for J; bases not matched to a gene: 7. This CDR3 has 16 amino acids. The germline gives CDR1 KGHSH, CDR2 LQKENI. For the CDR3, the DNA is TGTGCCAGCTCACCCCCCGACAGGGCCGCTAACTATGGCTACACCTTC. It specifies CASSPPDRAANYGYTF. The full variable domain, in which reference TRBV18 and TRBJ1-2 provide the parts outside the CDR3, is NAGVMQNPRHLVRRRGQEARLRCSPMKGHSHVYWYRQLPEEGLKFMVYLQKENIIDESGMPKERFSAEFPKEGPSILRIQQVVRGDSAAYFCASSPPDRAANYGYTFGSGTRLTVV.

The rearrangement joins TRBV15 to TRBJ2-2; 11 bases are a match to TRBD2. V was pared by 8 bases and J by 6 bases, with 5 bases of the junction left unmatched. This CDR3 has 14 residues. CDR1 LNHNV and CDR2 YYDKDF come from the germline V gene (reference sequence). The CDR3 loop reads CATQLAGESGELFF. The CDR3 DNA is TGTGCCACCCAACTAGCGGGAGAGTCCGGGGAGCTGTTTTTT.

The genes are TRBV6-1 and TRBJ1-2; D is unclear. The CDR3 is made up of 19 amino acids. Germline lookup yields CDR1 MNHNS and CDR2 SASEGT. With 2 bases removed from V and 0 bases from J, the gap between germline ends came to 22 bases. CDR3 amino acids: CASSEKIRGSTYTNYGYTF. The CDR3 region has the DNA TGTGCCAGCAGTGAAAAGATTCGAGGTTCCACATACACTAACTATGGCTACACCTTC.

The chain uses TRBV5-1 and TRBJ1-5; 7 bases fit TRBD1. CDR1 is SGHRS, CDR2 YFSETQ, per germline. The CDR3 has 17 amino acids. V gave up 0 bases and J gave up 0 bases; unmatched junction bases: 6. The DNA of the CDR3 is TGCGCCAGCAGCTTGGGACAGGGAGGCGATAGCAATCAGCCCCAGCATTTT. Its translation is CASSLGQGGDSNQPQHF. The variable domain in full, completed from reference TRBV5-1 and TRBJ1-5, reads KAGVTQTPRYLIKTRGQQVTLSCSPISGHRSVSWYQQTPGQGLQFLFEYFSETQRNKGNFPGRFSGRQFSNSRSEMNVSTLELGDSALYLCASSLGQGGDSNQPQHFGDGTRLSIL.